This record concerns one T cell receptor (beta chain) sequence. Its antigen is not identified. The sample is drawn from a study of T cell clonotyping in hematopoietic cell transplantation. Overall study: Cytoreduction preceded collection of pretransplant recipient samples. Study-wide results and limits: Cells were unsorted, so CD4 and CD8 contributions were not separated. Graft donor and pretransplant recipient Inverse Simpson Index values predicted broader posttransplant TCR diversity.

Time point defined: recipient sample about 28 days before transplant, after cytoreduction. The CDR3 has 16 residues. Per germline, CDR1 MGHRA and CDR2 YSYEKL. J was trimmed by 2 bases and V by 1 base; bases with no gene match: 6. TCRdb keeps only in-frame clones here, not all; method: immunoSEQ multiplex PCR. The sample records about 69,000 clones, 90% to 97% being singletons. This specimen was peripheral blood mononuclear cells, taken before stem cell transplant. This chain uses TRBV4-1 with TRBJ1-2; 8 nucleotides match TRBD1. The TCR was taken from a woman aged 45-65 years with acute myeloid leukemia. Some clones in this sample may be carry-over from other donors' samples. The CDR3 nucleotides are TGCGCCAGCAGCCAAGGAGGACAGGGCGGGAACTATGGCTACACCTTC. Translation: CASSQGGQGGNYGYTF.